Listed below are T cell receptor beta chains from one sample, sequenced in a study of blood T cells in healthy people across ages. TCRdb reprocessed the 5' RACE reads via MiXCR and lists one record per CDR3 protein. The sample comprises around 990,000 distinct CDR3 sequences, under 30% of which are singletons, and about 0.72% rests with the top ten. These sequences were also reported in another study, on T cells of mothers and their children.

The sequencing input was blood. All receptors come from a girl under 10 years old in good health. CDR3s include the opening cysteine and the closing phenylalanine or tryptophan.

>TRBJ2-7|TRBV29-1
CSVGPGLADYEQYF
>TRBJ2-3|TRBV4-2
CASSLTIAGGSDTQYF
>TRBJ2-7|TRBV4-1
CASSPNLPGLGKYEQYF
>TRBJ2-3|TRBV7-3
CASSLSGNTDTQYF
>TRBJ1-3|TRBV5-1
CASSLGSLSEPGNTIYF
>TRBJ1-2|TRBV3-1
CASSQNVRGYTF
>TRBJ2-5|TRBV7-8
CASSLRGMGETQYF
>TRBJ2-1|TRBV10-3
CAISEDSIAGGSYNEQFF
>TRBJ1-1|TRBV20-1
CSAREGRTGKAFF
>TRBJ2-2|TRBV6-1
CASKFRAGFTNTGELFF
>TRBJ2-1|TRBV12-3/TRBV12-4
CASSTLVGGPYNEQFF